This paragraph covers one TCR beta chain sequence. Produced via immunoSEQ multiplex PCR; TCRdb's table is partial and in-frame only. The sample yields 50,000 to 70,000 clones, about 90% seen once. This entry belongs to a study of OX40 agonist ivuxolimab in advanced cancers. The CDR3 covers 14 residues. The V gene's germline CDR1 is LNHDA and CDR2 SQIVND (reference sequence). V dropped 2 bases and J dropped 4 bases, with 8 bases sitting between them. This chain uses TRBV19 with TRBJ2-2; D gene ambiguous. The receptor was isolated from an adult with an advanced solid tumor such as melanoma, head and neck, liver or kidney cancer. The sample was CD4+ or CD8+ T cells sorted from blood, taken in a trial of the OX40 agonist ivuxolimab. The CDR3 region is CASSILGSTGELFF. CDR3 bases: TGTGCCAGTAGTATACTCGGGTCCACCGGGGAGCTGTTTTTT.